Following are 22 T cell receptor beta chains from one sample sequenced in a study of blood T cell repertoires in COVID-19. Some clones are missing from TCRdb's copy, which holds only in-frame ones; the method was immunoSEQ multiplex PCR. The sample has about 180,000 clones, 83% seen once. The sample comprised peripheral blood. These receptors were collected from a woman aged 70-85 years with COVID-19, enrolled during active disease.

The chain has TRBV19 and TRBJ2-3; weak D call: TRBD1 (6 bases). CDR3 length: 16 amino acids. V was pared by 5 bases and J by 0 bases, with 15 bases between. CDR1 is LNHDA and CDR2 is SQIVND in the germline V gene (reference sequence). The CDR3 spells CASSPTRGPSTDTQYF. CDR3 in DNA: TGTGCCAGTAGTCCAACCAGGGGTCCTAGCACAGATACGCAGTATTTT.

This clone was found once. CDR3 coding DNA: TGTGCCAGCAGACAGACCTCCTACGAGCAGTACTTC. Protein product: CASRQTSYEQYF. The V gene is TRBV28, the J gene TRBJ2-7, with D hard to call. The V gene's germline CDR1 is MDHEN and CDR2 SYDVKM. The CDR3 is 12 residues long. The V and J ends lost 6 bases and 0 bases respectively, with 6 bases between them.

V and J are TRBV4-3 and TRBJ2-1, with D perhaps TRBD2 (7 bases). CDR1 and CDR2 (germline): LGHNA, YSLEER. Trimming stripped 4 bases from V and 4 bases from J, with 17 bases between. CDR3 size: 16 residues. The chain's CDR3 is CASSPSRGGGYNEQFF. CDR3 nucleotides: TGCGCCAGCAGCCCCTCAAGAGGGGGGGGTTACAATGAGCAGTTCTTC.

V and J are TRBV9 and TRBJ2-1; 7 nucleotides align to TRBD2. The CDR3 has 16 amino acids. V gave up 0 bases and J gave up 1 base; unmatched junction bases: 4. Germline V lookup: CDR1 SGDLS, CDR2 YYNGEE. The CDR3, as DNA: TGTGCCAGCAGCGTAGATGGCGGGAGTTCCTACAATGAGCAGTTCTTC. Translating it yields CASSVDGGSSYNEQFF.

The chain joins TRBV28 to TRBJ1-2; weak D call: TRBD1 (5 bases). The CDR3 totals 13 residues. Trimming stripped 2 bases from V and 10 bases from J, with 14 bases between. In germline, CDR1 is MDHEN, CDR2 SYDVKM. The CDR3 bases are TGTGCCAGCAGTTTACTGGGCCAGGGTATCTACACCTTC. This translates into CASSLLGQGIYTF.

The chain carries TRBV13 and TRBJ2-6, with TRBD1 as a possible D gene (6 bases). This CDR3 spans 16 amino acids. V lost 2 bases and J lost 3, with 11 bases in between. Germline CDR1 is PRHDT and CDR2 is FYEKMQ (reference sequence). The CDR3 DNA follows: TGTGCCAGCAGCTTAAGGGGGACGCATGGGGCCAACGTCCTGACTTTC. Amino acids: CASSLRGTHGANVLTF.

Only one count was recorded for this clone. V and J are TRBV18 and TRBJ1-1; D possibly corresponds to TRBD1 (5 bases). Looked up from germline, CDR1 is KGHSH and CDR2 is LQKENI. The CDR3 is 16 residues long. V gave up 1 base and J gave up 1 base, with 13 bases separating them. The CDR3 coding sequence is TGTGCCAGCTCACCACTCGCGGGGGTTCGGAACACTGAAGCTTTCTTT. This sequence encodes CASSPLAGVRNTEAFF. Supplemented by reference TRBV18 and TRBJ1-1, the full variable domain reads NAGVMQNPRHLVRRRGQEARLRCSPMKGHSHVYWYRQLPEEGLKFMVYLQKENIIDESGMPKERFSAEFPKEGPSILRIQQVVRGDSAAYFCASSPLAGVRNTEAFFGQGTRLTVV.

The V call is TRBV6-2 or TRBV6-3, the J call TRBJ1-1, with D tentatively TRBD1 (5 bases). Trimming pared 5 bases from V and 6 bases from J, leaving 10 bases between. The CDR3 spans 12 residues. Per the germline V gene, CDR1 is MNHEY and CDR2 is SVGEGT. The DNA of the CDR3 is TGTGCCAGCAGTGCCCCGACAGCTGAAGCTTTCTTT. Its protein is CASSAPTAEAFF.

The chain joins TRBV28 to TRBJ1-1; 8 bases fit TRBD1. From germline, CDR1 is MDHEN and CDR2 SYDVKM. The CDR3 runs to 12 residues. V was pared by 3 bases and J by 11 bases, with 5 bases of the junction left unmatched. The DNA for the CDR3 is TGTGCCAGCAGTTTTCAGGGGGCGCGGGCTTTCTTT. Residues: CASSFQGARAFF.

The J gene is TRBJ2-7, the V gene TRBV27; TRBD2 matches 10 bases. Germline V gene sequence: CDR1 MNHEY, CDR2 SMNVEV (reference sequence). This CDR3 has 13 residues. J lost 7 bases, V lost 7 bases, and 7 bases had no gene match. CDR3: CASTTLAGREQYF. As DNA, the CDR3 is TGTGCCAGCACCACACTAGCGGGGAGGGAGCAGTACTTC.

The chain links TRBV6-2 or TRBV6-3 to TRBJ2-1, with 9 bases matching TRBD2. J gave up 3 bases and V 6 bases, and 6 bases lay outside the gene matches. The CDR3 runs 15 residues. Germline CDR1 MNHEY, CDR2 SVGEGT. CDR3 residues: CASSPSGGYYNEQFF. CDR3 sequence (DNA): TGTGCCAGCAGCCCGAGCGGGGGGTACTACAATGAGCAGTTCTTC.

The V call is TRBV2, the J call TRBJ2-7; a possible D gene is TRBD1 (6 bases). The length of the CDR3 is 14 residues. Germline V gene data show CDR1 as SNHLY and CDR2 as FYNNEI. V gave up 5 bases and J gave up 2 bases, with 13 bases separating them. The CDR3 nucleotides read TGTGCCAGCAGTCCCCGGACAGCCCCCTACGAGCAGTACTTC. Translated: CASSPRTAPYEQYF. Complete variable domain (other parts from reference TRBV2 and TRBJ2-7): EPEVTQTPSHQVTQMGQEVILRCVPISNHLYFYWYRQILGQKVEFLVSFYNNEISEKSEIFDDQFSVERPDGSNFTLKIRSTKLEDSAMYFCASSPRTAPYEQYFGPGTRLTVT.

The V and J genes are TRBV29-1 and TRBJ2-2, with D possibly matching TRBD2 (6 bases). The CDR3 covers 14 residues. Trimming pared 5 bases from V and 3 bases from J, leaving 13 bases between. The germline V gene has CDR1 SQVTM and CDR2 ANQGSEA. In nucleotides, the CDR3 is TGCAGCGTTTTCCCGGGAGTTGACACCGGGGAGCTGTTTTTT. Protein: CSVFPGVDTGELFF.

The rearrangement uses TRBV28 and TRBJ1-1; D not certain. CDR3 size: 14 residues. The V gene's germline CDR1 is MDHEN and CDR2 SYDVKM. Trimming removed 6 bases from V and 0 bases from J, with 11 bases in between. The CDR3: CASRTYPMNTEAFF. DNA of the CDR3: TGTGCCAGCAGGACTTATCCCATGAACACTGAAGCTTTCTTT.

The rearrangement links TRBV6-5 to TRBJ1-5; perhaps TRBD1 as D (5 bases). V shed 0 bases and J shed 5 bases, with 11 bases lying between them. Germline V gene data show CDR1 as MNHEY and CDR2 as SVGAGI. The CDR3 consists of 15 residues. Here the CDR3 reads CASSYSPGLDQPQHF. DNA of the CDR3: TGTGCCAGCAGTTACTCGCCAGGGTTAGATCAGCCCCAGCATTTT.

Only a few counts were recorded for this clone. The chain joins TRBV27 to TRBJ2-3; the match to TRBD2 covers 7 bases. The CDR3 covers 15 residues. The germline gives CDR1 MNHEY, CDR2 SMNVEV (reference sequence). The trim removed 6 bases at V and 4 bases at J, leaving 10 bases unmatched. The CDR3 sequence: CASSPWAGEADTQYF. In nucleotides, the CDR3 is TGTGCCAGCAGCCCGTGGGCGGGGGAAGCAGATACGCAGTATTTT.

In regard to this clone: Other DNA sequences in this specimen translate into the identical CDR3. The chain couples TRBV24-1 to TRBJ2-1; 10 bases agree with TRBD2. The V and J ends lost 3 bases and 0 bases, in that order; junction bases with no gene match: 1. The CDR3 totals 16 residues. Germline CDR1 is KGHDR and CDR2 is SFDVKD. CDR3 sequence: CATSDRTSGSYNEQFF. The CDR3 nucleotides are TGTGCCACCAGTGATCGGACTAGCGGCTCCTACAATGAGCAGTTCTTC.

The gene calls are TRBV5-1 and TRBJ2-7; D is possibly TRBD1 (6 bases). The CDR3 extends over 14 amino acids. The V end was cut by 4 bases, the J end by 2 bases, with 13 bases between. CDR1 and CDR2 from the germline V gene are SGHRS and YFSETQ. For the CDR3, the DNA is TGCGCCAGCAGCACCCAGGGGTCCACCTACGAGCAGTACTTC. Its protein product is CASSTQGSTYEQYF.

The chain has TRBV7-2 and TRBJ1-2, with a possible D match to TRBD1 (5 bases). The germline CDR1 and CDR2 sequences are SGHTA and FQGNSA. The CDR3 consists of 14 residues. The ends were cut back, 4 bases at V and 5 bases at J, with 14 bases in the middle. CDR3 amino acids: CASSSGVTRYGYTF. CDR3 DNA: TGTGCCAGCAGCTCGGGGGTGACTAGGTATGGCTACACCTTC.

The J gene is TRBJ2-1, the V gene TRBV28, with TRBD2 matching 9 bases. V lost 6 bases, J lost 7 bases, and 1 base stayed unmatched. The CDR3 has 12 residues. Germline loops: CDR1 MDHEN, CDR2 SYDVKM. The CDR3 DNA is TGTGCCAGCAGACTAGCGGGTAATGAGCAGTTCTTC. Protein sequence: CASRLAGNEQFF.

The gene calls are TRBV7-2 and TRBJ1-6, with D perhaps matching TRBD1 (6 bases). V lost 4 bases and J 10 bases, leaving 17 bases between the germline ends. The CDR3 contains 15 residues. Germline lookup yields CDR1 SGHTA and CDR2 FQGNSA. The CDR3 is CASSSGDRHSSPLHF. The CDR3 DNA is TGTGCCAGCAGCTCCGGAGACAGGCATAGCTCACCCCTCCACTTT.

V and J are TRBV6-6 and TRBJ1-3, with TRBD1 identical over 10 bases. The CDR3 totals 19 residues. In germline, CDR1 is MNHNY, CDR2 SVGAGI (reference sequence). Unmatched junction bases numbered 13, after V lost 5 bases and J lost 0 bases. The CDR3 nucleotides are TGTGCCAGCAGTCCCTGGGGACAGGGGCCCTCTCGCTCTGGAAACACCATATATTTT. Encoded protein: CASSPWGQGPSRSGNTIYF.